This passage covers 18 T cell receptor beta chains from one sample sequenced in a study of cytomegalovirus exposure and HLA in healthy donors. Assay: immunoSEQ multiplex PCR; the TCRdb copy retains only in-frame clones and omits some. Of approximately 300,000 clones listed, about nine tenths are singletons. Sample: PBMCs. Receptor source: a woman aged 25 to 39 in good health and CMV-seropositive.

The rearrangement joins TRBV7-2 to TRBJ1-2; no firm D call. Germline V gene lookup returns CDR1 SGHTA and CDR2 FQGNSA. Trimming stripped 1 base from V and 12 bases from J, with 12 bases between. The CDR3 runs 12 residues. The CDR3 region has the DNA TGTGCCAGCAGCTTAGGTGCGGGCTGGGACACCTTC. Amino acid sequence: CASSLGAGWDTF.

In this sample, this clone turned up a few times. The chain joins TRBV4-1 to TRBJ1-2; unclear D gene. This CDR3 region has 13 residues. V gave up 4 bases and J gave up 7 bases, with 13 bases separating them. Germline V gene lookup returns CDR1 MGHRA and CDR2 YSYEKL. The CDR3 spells CASSPGGLLGYTF. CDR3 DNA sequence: TGCGCCAGCAGCCCAGGAGGGCTTCTTGGCTACACCTTC.

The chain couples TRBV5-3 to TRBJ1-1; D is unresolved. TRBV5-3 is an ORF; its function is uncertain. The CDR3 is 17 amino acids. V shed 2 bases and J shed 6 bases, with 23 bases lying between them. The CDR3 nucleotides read TGTGCCAGAAGCTTTAGTTACGAGGGAATGCCTCCCCCTGAAGCTTTCTTT. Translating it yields CARSFSYEGMPPPEAFF.

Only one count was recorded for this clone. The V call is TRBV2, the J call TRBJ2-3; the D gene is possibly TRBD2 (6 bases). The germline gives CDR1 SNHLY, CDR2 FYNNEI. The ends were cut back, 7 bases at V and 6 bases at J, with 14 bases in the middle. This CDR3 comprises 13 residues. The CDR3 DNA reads TGTGCCAGCAATCCGGGGGTGGACGATACGCAGTATTTT. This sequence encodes CASNPGVDDTQYF.

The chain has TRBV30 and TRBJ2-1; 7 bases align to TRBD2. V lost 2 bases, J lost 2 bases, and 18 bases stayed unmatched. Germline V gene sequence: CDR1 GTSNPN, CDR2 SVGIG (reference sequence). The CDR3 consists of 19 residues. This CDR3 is CAWSSRGTKGRATYNEQFF. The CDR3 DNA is TGTGCCTGGAGTTCGAGAGGGACGAAGGGGAGGGCCACCTACAATGAGCAGTTCTTC.

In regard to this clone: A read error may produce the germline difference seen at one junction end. For the CDR3, the DNA is TGTGCCAGCAGCTTGGGGGGACTAGTCCTCTCCTTC. It yields the protein CASSLGGLVLSF. V and J are TRBV5-6 and TRBJ1-2; the D gene is possibly TRBD1 (5 bases). Germline CDR1 SGHDT, CDR2 YYEEEE. This CDR3 region has 12 residues.

CDR3 amino acids: CASSALLPEIDTQYF. The CDR3 nucleotides read TGTGCCAGCAGTGCCCTACTACCTGAGATAGATACGCAGTATTTT. This chain connects TRBV6-4 to TRBJ2-3; no clear D. This CDR3 has 15 residues. Trimming pared 4 bases from V and 5 bases from J, leaving 16 bases between. Germline V gene data show CDR1 as MRHNA and CDR2 as SNTAGT.

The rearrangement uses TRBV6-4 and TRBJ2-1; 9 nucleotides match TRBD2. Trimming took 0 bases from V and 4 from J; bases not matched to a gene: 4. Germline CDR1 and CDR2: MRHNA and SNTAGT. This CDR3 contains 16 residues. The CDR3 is CASSDSPGLAYNEQFF. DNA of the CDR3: TGTGCCAGCAGTGACTCCCCGGGACTAGCATACAATGAGCAGTTCTTC.

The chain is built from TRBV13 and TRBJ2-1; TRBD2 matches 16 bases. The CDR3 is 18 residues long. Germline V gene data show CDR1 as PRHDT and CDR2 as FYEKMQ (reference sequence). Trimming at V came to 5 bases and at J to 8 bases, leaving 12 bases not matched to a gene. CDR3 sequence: CASSGGTSGRALSDEQFF. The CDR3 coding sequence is TGTGCCAGCAGCGGCGGGACTAGCGGGAGGGCCTTATCCGATGAGCAGTTCTTC.

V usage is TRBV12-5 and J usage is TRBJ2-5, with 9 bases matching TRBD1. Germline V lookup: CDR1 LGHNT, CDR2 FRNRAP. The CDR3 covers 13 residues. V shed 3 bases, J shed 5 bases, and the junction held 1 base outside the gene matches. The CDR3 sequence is CASGFGTGETQYF. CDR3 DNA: TGTGCTAGTGGTTTCGGGACAGGGGAGACCCAGTACTTC.

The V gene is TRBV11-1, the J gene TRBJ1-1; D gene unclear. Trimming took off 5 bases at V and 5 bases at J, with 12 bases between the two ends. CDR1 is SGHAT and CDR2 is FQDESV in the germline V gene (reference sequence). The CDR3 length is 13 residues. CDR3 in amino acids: CASSLGRITEAFF. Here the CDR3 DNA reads TGTGCCAGCAGCCTGGGGAGGATAACTGAAGCTTTCTTT.

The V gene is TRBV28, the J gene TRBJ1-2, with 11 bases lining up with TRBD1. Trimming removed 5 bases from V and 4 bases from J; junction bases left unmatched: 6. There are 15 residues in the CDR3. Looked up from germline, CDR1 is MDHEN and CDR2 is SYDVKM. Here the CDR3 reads CASSRSGTGGYGYTF. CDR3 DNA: TGTGCCAGCAGTCGCTCGGGGACAGGGGGCTATGGCTACACCTTC.

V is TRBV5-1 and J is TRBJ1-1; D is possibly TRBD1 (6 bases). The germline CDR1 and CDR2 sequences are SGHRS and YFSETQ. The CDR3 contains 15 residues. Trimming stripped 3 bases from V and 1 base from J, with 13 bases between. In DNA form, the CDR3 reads TGCGCCAGCAGCTCGACGTACAGGGCGAACACTGAAGCTTTCTTT. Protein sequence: CASSSTYRANTEAFF. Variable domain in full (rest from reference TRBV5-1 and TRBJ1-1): KAGVTQTPRYLIKTRGQQVTLSCSPISGHRSVSWYQQTPGQGLQFLFEYFSETQRNKGNFPGRFSGRQFSNSRSEMNVSTLELGDSALYLCASSSTYRANTEAFFGQGTRLTVV.

This chain's CDR3 is CASSQDWGTGQPQHF. The CDR3 DNA sequence: TGCGCCAGCAGCCAAGATTGGGGGACGGGTCAGCCCCAGCATTTT. The chain employs TRBV4-3 and TRBJ1-5; tentatively, D is TRBD1 (5 bases). This CDR3 is 15 amino acids long. From germline, CDR1 is LGHNA and CDR2 YSLEER. The ends were cut back, 0 bases at V and 6 bases at J, with 12 bases in the middle.

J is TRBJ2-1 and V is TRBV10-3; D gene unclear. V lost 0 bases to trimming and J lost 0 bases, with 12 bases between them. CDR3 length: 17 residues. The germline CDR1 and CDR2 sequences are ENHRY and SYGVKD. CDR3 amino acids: CAISESISASSYNEQFF. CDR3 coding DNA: TGTGCCATCAGTGAGTCGATTTCCGCTAGCTCCTACAATGAGCAGTTCTTC.

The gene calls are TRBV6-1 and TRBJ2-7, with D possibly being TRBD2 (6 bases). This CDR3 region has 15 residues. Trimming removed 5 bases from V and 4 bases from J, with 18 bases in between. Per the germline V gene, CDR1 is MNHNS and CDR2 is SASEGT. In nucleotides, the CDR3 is TGTGCCAGCAGTCAAGGCGGGGCCGGTGGTTACGAGCAGTACTTC. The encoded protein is CASSQGGAGGYEQYF.

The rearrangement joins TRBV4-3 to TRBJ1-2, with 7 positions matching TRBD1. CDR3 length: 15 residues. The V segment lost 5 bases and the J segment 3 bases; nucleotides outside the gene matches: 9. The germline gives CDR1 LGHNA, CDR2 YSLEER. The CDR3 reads CASSTPGTADYGYTF. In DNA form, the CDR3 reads TGCGCCAGCAGCACTCCCGGGACAGCGGACTATGGCTACACCTTC.

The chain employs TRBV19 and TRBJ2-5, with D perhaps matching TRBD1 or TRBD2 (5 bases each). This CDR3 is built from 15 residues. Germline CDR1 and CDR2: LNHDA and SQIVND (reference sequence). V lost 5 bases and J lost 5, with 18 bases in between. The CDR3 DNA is TGTGCCAGTAGTCCCACCTCGGGACCGAGGGAGACCCAGTACTTC. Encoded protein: CASSPTSGPRETQYF.